The 16 T cell receptor beta chains below were found in one sample sequenced in a study of T-cell reconstitution after alpha-beta-depleted transplantation in children. Unique molecular identifiers were incorporated into the prepared TCRbeta library. Via MiXCR, TCRdb re-called the PCR reads, giving one row per CDR3 protein. The data show about 500,000 distinct CDR3 sequences, about 30% seen once. The specimen comprised PBMCs from the stem cell graft donor, sampled from the stem cell graft. Receptor source: a human donor who donated a stem cell graft to a child with aplastic anemia.

This clonotype was counted a few times. The chain has TRBV7-8 and TRBJ2-3; maybe TRBD1 (6 bases). Trimming removed 5 bases at V and 8 bases at J, with 11 bases between. The CDR3 is made up of 12 amino acids. Germline V CDR1 and CDR2: SGHVS, FQNEAQ. The chain's CDR3 is CASSPDSATQYF. CDR3 bases: TGTGCCAGCAGCCCGGACAGTGCTACGCAGTATTTT. The full variable domain, with the rest looked up from reference TRBV7-8 and TRBJ2-3, is GAGVSQSPRYKVAKRGQDVALRCDPISGHVSLFWYQQALGQGPEFLTYFQNEAQLDKSGLPSDRFFAERPEGSVSTLKIQRTQQEDSAVYLCASSPDSATQYFGPGTRLTVL.

The chain is built from TRBV30 and TRBJ2-7, with D unclear. The CDR3 contains 13 residues. The V end lost 3 bases, the J end lost 5 bases, and 14 bases lay between the germline ends. The germline V gene has CDR1 GTSNPN and CDR2 SVGIG (reference sequence). In DNA form, the CDR3 reads TGTGCCTGGAGGGGTTTTGGCCCCGACGAGCAGTACTTC. Its protein is CAWRGFGPDEQYF.

The rearrangement joins TRBV4-2 to TRBJ2-3, with 7 bases identical to TRBD2. The CDR3 totals 16 residues. Germline V gene lookup returns CDR1 LGHNA and CDR2 YNFKEQ. V dropped 7 bases and J dropped 4; count of bases not matched to a gene: 14. CDR3 DNA: TGTGCCAGCACCCCGTGGGGCGGGAGTAGGTCAGATACGCAGTATTTT. Protein: CASTPWGGSRSDTQYF.

The V and J genes are TRBV24-1 and TRBJ2-3; 10 bases map to TRBD1. Germline V gene lookup returns CDR1 KGHDR and CDR2 SFDVKD. CDR3 size: 16 residues. V lost 1 base and J lost 3; bases outside the gene matches: 3. The CDR3 loop reads CATSDFTDRGTDTQYF. In nucleotides, the CDR3 is TGTGCCACCAGTGATTTTACGGACAGGGGGACAGATACGCAGTATTTT.

The sample holds a few counts of this clonotype. This chain links TRBV15 with TRBJ2-2; 9 bases fit TRBD1. This CDR3 has 16 amino acids. Germline V lookup: CDR1 LNHNV, CDR2 YYDKDF (reference sequence). V was clipped by 3 bases and J by 2 bases; unmatched bases: 4. The CDR3 sequence: CATSRPGQGNTGELFF. In nucleotides, the CDR3 is TGTGCCACCAGCAGGCCGGGACAGGGAAACACCGGGGAGCTGTTTTTT.

The J gene is TRBJ2-1, the V gene TRBV30; 8 bases fit TRBD2. After removal of 3 bases from V and 9 bases from J, the junction contained 7 bases not matched to a gene. CDR1 and CDR2 from the germline V gene are GTSNPN and SVGIG (reference sequence). The CDR3 loop spans 13 amino acids. The CDR3 spells CAWRVAGIREQFF. The CDR3 DNA sequence: TGTGCCTGGAGGGTAGCGGGAATTCGTGAGCAGTTCTTC.

The V gene is TRBV12-3 or TRBV12-4, the J gene TRBJ2-2; 11 positions agree with TRBD2. The CDR3 is 17 residues long. The trim removed 2 bases at V and 0 bases at J, leaving 2 bases unmatched. The CDR3 nucleotides are TGTGCCAGCAGTTTAAGACTAGCGGGATCGAACACCGGGGAGCTGTTTTTT. Encoded protein: CASSLRLAGSNTGELFF.

This clonotype was seen only a few times. This chain joins TRBV3-1 and TRBJ2-3; tentatively, D is TRBD1 (8 bases). The V end was cut by 3 bases, the J end by 4 bases, with 14 bases between. This CDR3 spans 15 amino acids. Germline assignment: CDR1 LGHDT and CDR2 YNNKEL (reference sequence). The CDR3 is CASSQQGAGADTQYF. CDR3 DNA sequence: TGTGCCAGCAGCCAGCAGGGGGCGGGGGCAGATACGCAGTATTTT.

This chain connects TRBV25-1 to TRBJ2-1; TRBD2 matches at 8 bases. V was pared by 5 bases and J by 5 bases, with 8 bases of the junction left unmatched. This CDR3 is 15 amino acids long. Germline CDR1 reads MGHDK; CDR2 reads SYGVNS. In DNA, the CDR3 is TGTGCCAGCAGTCCGGGACTAGGTGTCCACAATGAGCAGTTCTTC. As protein: CASSPGLGVHNEQFF. The full variable domain, rest sourced from reference TRBV25-1 and TRBJ2-1, is EADIYQTPRYLVIGTGKKITLECSQTMGHDKMYWYQQDPGMELHLIHYSYGVNSTEKGDLSSESTVSRIRTEHFPLTLESARPSHTSQYLCASSPGLGVHNEQFFGPGTRLTVL.

This clonotype was detected only a few times. The rearrangement links TRBV28 to TRBJ2-6; tentatively, D is TRBD1 (5 bases). Germline CDR1 is MDHEN and CDR2 is SYDVKM. The CDR3 runs 16 residues. Between the trimmed V and J ends, which lost 1 base and 3 bases, there was a span of 10 bases. Here the CDR3 DNA reads TGTGCCAGCAGTTTATTCATGACAGATGGGGCCAACGTCCTGACTTTC. Translating it yields CASSLFMTDGANVLTF.

This clonotype was detected only a few times. This rearrangement joins TRBV5-5 to TRBJ1-1, with 8 bases matching TRBD1. The V gene end was trimmed by 3 bases and the J gene end by 0 bases; junction bases not matched to a gene: 4. This CDR3 is 15 amino acids long. Germline CDR1 SGHKS, CDR2 YYEKEE (reference sequence). The CDR3 nucleotides are TGTGCCAGCAGCTGGACAGGGTACATGAACACTGAAGCTTTCTTT. It specifies CASSWTGYMNTEAFF.

The CDR3 sequence is CASTYRLLGTEAFF. DNA of the CDR3: TGTGCCAGCACCTACAGACTCCTAGGCACTGAAGCTTTCTTT. The rearrangement uses TRBV6-2 or TRBV6-3 and TRBJ1-1, with D uncertain. V was clipped by 7 bases and J by 4 bases, with 16 bases between them. This CDR3 region has 14 residues. Germline CDR1 and CDR2: MNHEY and SVGEGT.

This clonotype was picked up a small number of times. CDR3 amino acids: CAWSVPIWGGYGYTF. Here the CDR3 DNA reads TGTGCCTGGAGTGTACCGATCTGGGGCGGGTATGGCTACACCTTC. V usage is TRBV30 and J usage is TRBJ1-2; D perhaps matches TRBD1 (5 bases). The CDR3 contains 15 residues. Looked up from germline, CDR1 is GTSNPN and CDR2 is SVGIG (reference sequence). Trimming cost V 0 bases and J 5 bases, with 16 bases left between them.

The CDR3 loop is CSVGYSLNEKLFF. The CDR3 DNA follows: TGCAGCGTTGGTTACAGTCTGAATGAAAAACTGTTTTTT. The chain links TRBV29-1 to TRBJ1-4, with D unresolved. Germline V gene sequence: CDR1 SQVTM, CDR2 ANQGSEA. CDR3 length: 13 residues. The ends were cut back, 4 bases at V and 5 bases at J, with 11 bases in the middle.

The chain uses TRBV6-1 and TRBJ2-7; D is perhaps TRBD2 (6 bases). V dropped 7 bases and J dropped 0 bases, with 10 bases sitting between them. The germline V gene encodes CDR1 MNHNS and CDR2 SASEGT. The CDR3 is 13 residues long. CDR3 sequence reads: CASKGGNSYEQYF. DNA for the CDR3: TGTGCCAGCAAGGGCGGGAACTCCTACGAGCAGTACTTC.

The rearrangement uses TRBV5-5 and TRBJ2-3; TRBD2 is a possible D gene (6 bases). V lost 2 bases to trimming and J lost 2 bases, with 12 bases between them. The CDR3 is 15 amino acids. The germline V gene encodes CDR1 SGHKS and CDR2 YYEKEE (reference sequence). The CDR3 nucleotides are TGTGCCAGCAGCTTCGGAGGGCCTAACACAGATACGCAGTATTTT. Translated: CASSFGGPNTDTQYF.